This T cell receptor (beta chain) was recovered during a study of T cell responses to AZD1222 COVID-19 vaccine. Study conclusions and caveats: Across the whole spike, CD4 TCRs peaked at regions 160-218 and 743-854.

Some clones are missing from TCRdb's copy, which holds only in-frame ones; the method was immunoSEQ multiplex PCR. The sample includes around 150,000 clones, under 95% seen only once; the top ten take roughly 4.5%. Germline V gives CDR1 LGHNA, CDR2 YNFKEQ. Between the trimmed V and J ends, which lost 0 bases and 0 bases, there was a span of 12 bases. The length of the CDR3 is 17 residues. Points on this clone: Its antigen is not known.

The sequence was collected from an adult in good health. The chain is built from TRBV4-2 and TRBJ1-3; perhaps TRBD1 as D (6 bases). This material consisted of peripheral blood, taken on day 0 of MenACWY control vaccination. CDR3 DNA sequence: TGTGCCAGCAGCCAAGATCGGAGGGGGGTCTCTGGAAACACCATATATTTT. This sequence encodes CASSQDRRGVSGNTIYF.